A selection of T cell receptor beta chains follows, all from one sample in a study of Graves' ophthalmopathy and Graves' hyperthyroidism. TCRdb analysed the multiplex PCR reads with MiXCR anew, one entry per CDR3 protein. Altogether approximately 1.2 million distinct CDR3 sequences are present, roughly 35% being singletons, with the ten largest covering 11%. Sample: peripheral blood or thyroid tissue (not recorded which). These receptors were collected from an adult man with Graves' hyperthyroidism. The CDR3 runs from the conserved cysteine through the conserved F or W. Each record gives: J gene, CDR3 length, V gene, D gene, clone size, CDR3 protein, CDR3 DNA. D genes are given only for firm matches. Where a row states a size, it is once, few, many or the class of an expanded clone; other rows omit it.

J gene: TRBJ1-2
CDR3 length: 14
V gene: TRBV24-1
D gene: -
clone size: -
CDR3 protein: CATSDWTENYGYTF
CDR3 DNA: TGTGCCACCAGTGATTGGACGGAGAACTATGGCTACACCTTC

J gene: TRBJ2-5
CDR3 length: 15
V gene: TRBV5-1
D gene: -
clone size: -
CDR3 protein: CASSQTRIEGETQYF
CDR3 DNA: TGCGCCAGCAGCCAAACGAGGATCGAGGGGGAGACCCAGTACTTC

J gene: TRBJ2-5
CDR3 length: 16
V gene: TRBV2
D gene: -
clone size: few
CDR3 protein: CASSEALWGRQETQYF
CDR3 DNA: TGTGCCAGCAGTGAAGCGCTTTGGGGGCGCCAAGAGACCCAGTACTTC

J gene: TRBJ2-3
CDR3 length: 14
V gene: TRBV15
D gene: -
clone size: -
CDR3 protein: CATSRDLGADTQYF
CDR3 DNA: TGTGCCACCAGCAGAGATCTTGGGGCAGATACGCAGTATTTT

J gene: TRBJ2-7
CDR3 length: 13
V gene: TRBV5-1
D gene: -
clone size: -
CDR3 protein: CASSTRTTDEQYF
CDR3 DNA: TGCGCCAGCAGCACAAGAACCACCGACGAGCAGTACTTC

J gene: TRBJ2-5
CDR3 length: 14
V gene: TRBV29-1
D gene: -
clone size: -
CDR3 protein: CSVAVGGPGQPQYF
CDR3 DNA: TGCAGCGTTGCCGTTGGGGGTCCGGGTCAGCCCCAGTACTTC

J gene: TRBJ2-7
CDR3 length: 16
V gene: TRBV20-1
D gene: -
clone size: -
CDR3 protein: CSARDPNSGRTYEQYF
CDR3 DNA: TGCAGTGCTAGAGATCCCAACTCCGGACGGACCTACGAGCAGTACTTC

J gene: TRBJ2-5
CDR3 length: 16
V gene: TRBV6-2/TRBV6-3
D gene: TRBD2
clone size: few
CDR3 protein: CASSYKAGGLQETQYF
CDR3 DNA: TGTGCCAGCAGTTACAAAGCGGGAGGCCTCCAAGAGACCCAGTACTTC

J gene: TRBJ2-5
CDR3 length: 17
V gene: TRBV7-9
D gene: TRBD1
clone size: -
CDR3 protein: CASSSIVPGQRQETQYF
CDR3 DNA: TGTGCCAGCAGCTCAATTGTCCCGGGACAGCGACAAGAGACCCAGTACTTC

J gene: TRBJ1-5
CDR3 length: 14
V gene: TRBV4-3
D gene: TRBD1
clone size: many
CDR3 protein: CASSQGQGDQPQHF
CDR3 DNA: TGCGCCAGCAGCCAGGGGCAGGGGGATCAGCCCCAGCATTTT

J gene: TRBJ1-5
CDR3 length: 15
V gene: TRBV25-1
D gene: -
clone size: many
CDR3 protein: CASSESIRGDQPQHF
CDR3 DNA: TGTGCCAGCAGTGAATCTATAAGGGGAGATCAGCCCCAGCATTTT

J gene: TRBJ1-1
CDR3 length: 12
V gene: TRBV6-2/TRBV6-3
D gene: -
clone size: few
CDR3 protein: CATQGGRIEAFF
CDR3 DNA: TGTGCCACCCAGGGTGGGAGGATCGAAGCTTTCTTT

J gene: TRBJ2-7
CDR3 length: 14
V gene: TRBV29-1
D gene: TRBD2
clone size: many
CDR3 protein: CSVERRSGGDEQYF
CDR3 DNA: TGCAGCGTTGAACGGCGTAGCGGGGGGGACGAGCAGTACTTC

J gene: TRBJ1-1
CDR3 length: 13
V gene: TRBV29-1
D gene: -
clone size: -
CDR3 protein: CSRLTDMNTEAFF
CDR3 DNA: TGCAGCAGACTTACAGATATGAACACTGAAGCTTTCTTT

J gene: TRBJ1-5
CDR3 length: 15
V gene: TRBV15
D gene: -
clone size: -
CDR3 protein: CATSRDETGSQPQHF
CDR3 DNA: TGTGCCACCAGCAGAGATGAGACCGGGAGTCAGCCCCAGCATTTT

J gene: TRBJ1-4
CDR3 length: 15
V gene: TRBV6-5
D gene: TRBD1
clone size: few
CDR3 protein: CASSYSRGLGEKLFF
CDR3 DNA: TGTGCCAGCAGTTACTCCAGGGGGCTGGGTGAAAAACTGTTTTTT

J gene: TRBJ1-2
CDR3 length: 14
V gene: TRBV19
D gene: TRBD1
clone size: many
CDR3 protein: CASSINRGEDGYTF
CDR3 DNA: TGTGCCAGTAGTATTAACAGGGGAGAGGATGGCTACACCTTC

J gene: TRBJ2-3
CDR3 length: 15
V gene: TRBV10-3
D gene: -
clone size: -
CDR3 protein: CAITDYGRGTDTQYF
CDR3 DNA: TGTGCCATCACCGACTACGGACGCGGCACAGATACGCAGTATTTT

J gene: TRBJ2-6
CDR3 length: 11
V gene: TRBV19
D gene: TRBD1
clone size: -
CDR3 protein: CASTGGNVLTF
CDR3 DNA: TGTGCCAGCACAGGGGGCAACGTCCTGACTTTC

J gene: TRBJ1-4
CDR3 length: 15
V gene: TRBV7-6
D gene: -
clone size: many
CDR3 protein: CASSLGGPRAEKLFF
CDR3 DNA: TGTGCCAGCAGCTTAGGAGGACCCAGAGCTGAAAAACTGTTTTTT

J gene: TRBJ1-2
CDR3 length: 15
V gene: TRBV24-1
D gene: -
clone size: many
CDR3 protein: CATSGAGELGYGYTF
CDR3 DNA: TGTGCCACCAGTGGCGCAGGGGAATTGGGCTATGGCTACACCTTC

J gene: TRBJ2-5
CDR3 length: 14
V gene: TRBV10-3
D gene: -
clone size: -
CDR3 protein: CAISPSGQTEAQYF
CDR3 DNA: TGTGCCATCAGTCCATCAGGGCAGACGGAGGCCCAGTACTTC

J gene: TRBJ1-3
CDR3 length: 12
V gene: TRBV2
D gene: -
clone size: -
CDR3 protein: CASSGLGDTIYF
CDR3 DNA: TGTGCCAGCAGCGGCCTTGGAGACACCATATATTTT

J gene: TRBJ1-5
CDR3 length: 18
V gene: TRBV7-9
D gene: -
clone size: -
CDR3 protein: CASSLVISRGRVRQPQHF
CDR3 DNA: TGTGCCAGCAGCTTAGTTATCTCTCGGGGGCGTGTGCGCCAGCCCCAGCATTTT

J gene: TRBJ1-3
CDR3 length: 16
V gene: TRBV7-4
D gene: -
clone size: once
CDR3 protein: CASSLAWRLAGNTIYF
CDR3 DNA: TGTGCCAGCAGCTTAGCGTGGAGACTAGCGGGAAACACCATATATTTT

J gene: TRBJ1-6
CDR3 length: 15
V gene: TRBV6-6
D gene: TRBD1
clone size: few
CDR3 protein: CASRVGTGVDSPLHF
CDR3 DNA: TGTGCCAGCAGAGTTGGGACAGGGGTTGATTCACCCCTCCACTTT